Following are 8 T cell receptor beta chains from one sample sequenced in a study of cytomegalovirus exposure and HLA in healthy donors. This PCR relied on a set of 60 Vbeta primers and 13 Jbeta primers. The table came from immunoSEQ multiplex PCR; TCRdb's copy has only in-frame clones and leaves some out. The sample yields 150,000 to 200,000 clones, roughly 83% seen once. The sample comprised PBMCs. The origin of the receptors is a boy between 2 and 10 years old in good health and CMV-seronegative.

The chain employs TRBV19 and TRBJ1-1; 7 nucleotides line up with TRBD1. The trim removed 4 bases at V and 1 base at J, leaving 9 bases unmatched. Per the germline V gene, CDR1 is LNHDA and CDR2 is SQIVND (reference sequence). CDR3 length equals 16 residues. As DNA, the CDR3 is TGTGCCAGTAGTACAAAACGACAGGGCTGGAACACTGAAGCTTTCTTT. Its translation: CASSTKRQGWNTEAFF.

The chain employs TRBV5-6 and TRBJ2-4, with TRBD2 identical over 11 bases. The length of the CDR3 is 17 residues. Trimming took 3 bases from V and 4 from J; bases not matched to a gene: 9. The germline V gene encodes CDR1 SGHDT and CDR2 YYEEEE. The CDR3 DNA reads as TGTGCCAGCAGCTCGGGGGGACTAGCGGACTGGAAAAACATTCAGTACTTC. Encoded protein: CASSSGGLADWKNIQYF.

This clone was seen just once. The chain recombines TRBV5-4 with TRBJ2-7, with 12 bases that match TRBD2. In germline, CDR1 is SGHNT, CDR2 YYREEE (reference sequence). There are 16 residues in the CDR3. J was trimmed by 6 bases and V by 0 bases; bases with no gene match: 7. CDR3 region: CASSLETSGSLGEQYF. In DNA form, the CDR3 reads TGTGCCAGCAGCTTGGAGACTAGCGGGAGTTTGGGCGAGCAGTACTTC.

This clone appeared once. V and J are TRBV5-1 and TRBJ2-1, with 9 positions matching TRBD1. The CDR3 totals 15 residues. Germline loops: CDR1 SGHRS, CDR2 YFSETQ. The trim removed 4 bases at V and 6 bases at J, leaving 8 bases unmatched. CDR3 in DNA: TGCGCCAGCAGCCCTGGGACAGGGAAAGTCAATGAGCAGTTCTTC. Its protein product is CASSPGTGKVNEQFF.

This sequence joins TRBV15 and TRBJ1-1; tentative D call: TRBD1 (5 bases). The CDR3 loop spans 17 amino acids. The germline gives CDR1 LNHNV, CDR2 YYDKDF (reference sequence). Deletions cut 5 bases from V and 2 bases from J, with 21 bases between. The CDR3 loop is CATSPNPRAVGNTEAFF. CDR3 nucleotide sequence: TGTGCCACCAGCCCTAACCCCAGGGCAGTCGGCAACACTGAAGCTTTCTTT.

The CDR3 coding sequence is TGCAGCGTTGAAGGGCCAGGGGCCTACGAGCAGTACTTC. Its protein is CSVEGPGAYEQYF. The V and J genes are TRBV29-1 and TRBJ2-7, with D maybe TRBD1 (6 bases). This CDR3 region has 13 residues. Trimming shortened V by 1 base and J by 2 bases, and 9 bases separated the two germline ends. CDR1 and CDR2 from the germline V gene are SQVTM and ANQGSEA.

This sequence joins TRBV2 and TRBJ2-2, with 7 positions matching TRBD2. CDR3 length equals 15 residues. CDR1 and CDR2 (germline): SNHLY, FYNNEI. The V gene end was trimmed by 3 bases and the J gene end by 1 base; junction bases not matched to a gene: 2. CDR3 bases: TGTGCCAGCAGTGACACTAGCGAGAACACCGGGGAGCTGTTTTTT. It encodes CASSDTSENTGELFF.

This clone was picked up a small number of times. V is TRBV27 and J is TRBJ1-2; the D is unclear. The V gene's germline CDR1 is MNHEY and CDR2 SMNVEV (reference sequence). The V gene lost 5 bases and the J gene lost 4 bases, with 14 bases spanning the gap. The CDR3 is 14 residues long. The CDR3 nucleotides read TGTGCCAGCAGTCCGGGAACAGAGAGCTATGGCTACACCTTC. Translation gives CASSPGTESYGYTF.